Shown below are 18 T cell receptor beta chains from a single sample sequenced in a study of T cell clonality in common variable immunodeficiency (dated by TCRdb to the mid-2010s). Receptor amplification or capture employed the immunoSEQ multiplex PCR assay. Held by TCRdb, this immuneACCESS table contains in-frame sequences only and omits some clones. Under half of the omission traces to an unresolved V gene where checked; the cause of the rest is unknown. The table for this sample lists approximately 81,000 clones, none of them counted only once. Under 1% of the sample rests with the top ten. Specimen: peripheral blood mononuclear cells. These receptors came from a person aged 18 to 75 in good health.

In this sample, this clone turned up many times. The CDR3 extends 3 residues past the end of the read, so its final part is completed from the germline J gene. The chain combines TRBV7-2 with TRBJ2-1; the D gene is possibly TRBD2 (5 bases). V lost 2 bases to trimming and J lost 3 bases, with 11 bases between them. Germline V gives CDR1 SGHTA, CDR2 FQGNSA. The length of the CDR3 is 15 residues. The covered CDR3 bases are TGTGCCAGCAGCTTACTAGCTCGTTACTACAATGAG. Its protein product is CASSLLARYYNE. The entire CDR3 protein reads CASSLLARYYNEQFF.

A remark on this clone: The CDR3 extends 3 residues past the end of the read, so its final part is completed from the germline J gene. The rearrangement uses TRBV19 and TRBJ1-1, with TRBD1 as a possible D gene (5 bases). Trimming pared 7 bases from V and 5 bases from J, leaving 23 bases between. This CDR3 spans 16 amino acids. Germline V gene sequence: CDR1 LNHDA, CDR2 SQIVND (reference sequence). The CDR3 spells CASTHWAREGKTEAFF. The part of the CDR3 DNA that was read is TGTGCCAGTACCCATTGGGCGCGAGAGGGGAAGACTGAA.

In this sample, this clone turned up many times. The read terminates 3 residues before the CDR3 end, so the remaining end is supplied by the germline J gene. The genes are TRBV4-2 and TRBJ2-1; the match to TRBD2 covers 16 bases. Germline CDR1 LGHNA, CDR2 YNFKEQ. V was pared by 4 bases and J by 4 bases, with 13 bases of the junction left unmatched. The CDR3 extends over 20 amino acids. The DNA read from the CDR3 is TGTGCCAGCAGCCGTCCTTCCGGGACTAGCGGGAGGGTGGGGTACAATGAG. It encodes CASSRPSGTSGRVGYNE. The complete CDR3 sequence is CASSRPSGTSGRVGYNEQFF.

This clone was counted at least ten times. Read sequence stops 3 residues before the CDR3 end, and the germline J gene provides the missing end. V gene TRBV10-3 combines with J gene TRBJ2-1; no firm D call. V lost 0 bases to trimming and J lost 0 bases, with 6 bases between them. The CDR3 runs to 15 residues. CDR1 and CDR2 from the germline V gene are ENHRY and SYGVKD. The part of the CDR3 DNA that was read is TGTGCCATCAGTGAGTCGCAGAGCTCCTACAATGAG. Protein sequence: CAISESQSSYNE. The entire CDR3 protein reads CAISESQSSYNEQFF.

In this sample, this clone turned up a few times. The sequenced fragment ends 3 residues before the CDR3 boundary, so the rest is inferred from the germline J gene. The chain joins TRBV6-2 or TRBV6-3 to TRBJ2-7; 7 bases align to TRBD2. Trimming removed 9 bases from V and 0 bases from J; junction bases left unmatched: 14. Germline CDR1 MNHEY, CDR2 SVGEGT. CDR3 size: 16 residues. CDR3 DNA (partial): TGTGCCAGTCACCGAACTCAGAGGACTAGCTCCTACGAG. It translates to CASHRTQRTSSYE. The entire CDR3 reads CASHRTQRTSSYEQYF.

The table lists this clone with many counts. The read falls 3 residues short of the CDR3 end, and the missing part is taken from the germline J gene. The chain has TRBV6-2 or TRBV6-3 and TRBJ2-7, with 7 bases matching TRBD1. V lost 8 bases to trimming and J lost 5 bases; unmatched junction nucleotides: 15. The CDR3 contains 15 residues. CDR1 is MNHEY, CDR2 SVGEGT, per germline. The covered CDR3 bases are TGTGCCAGCGGATACAGGGGTACGGATACTGACGAG. Translation gives CASGYRGTDTDE. The CDR3 in full is CASGYRGTDTDEQYF.

There are many counts of this clone. Compared with germline, one end of the junction differs, possibly owing to a read error. The DNA ends 3 residues before the CDR3 does, and the rest of the CDR3 is filled in from the germline J gene. The chain uses TRBV4-2 and TRBJ2-1; D possibly corresponds to TRBD2 (6 bases). Germline V gene sequence: CDR1 LGHNA, CDR2 YNFKEQ. This CDR3 spans 17 amino acids. CDR3 region: CASSQGLAGLTYNEQFF. The DNA read from the CDR3 is TGCGCCAGCAGCCAGGGACTTGCAGGACTTACCTACAATGAG.

The table lists this clone with many counts. The CDR3 end is not reached by the read, which stops 3 residues before it; the germline J gene fills it in. The chain carries TRBV5-6 and TRBJ2-7; 7 bases align to TRBD1. CDR1 and CDR2 from the germline V gene are SGHDT and YYEEEE. The CDR3 spans 13 residues. The ends lost 5 bases at V and 2 bases at J; junction bases unmatched: 4. CDR3 DNA, as far as it was read: TGTGCCAGCAGACCTGGACAGGCCTACGAG. Translated, it gives CASRPGQAYE. The whole CDR3 sequence reads CASRPGQAYEQYF. Combining the CDR3 with reference TRBV5-6 and TRBJ2-7 gives the whole variable domain DAGVTQSPTHLIKTRGQQVTLRCSPKSGHDTVSWYQQALGQGPQFIFQYYEEEERQRGNFPDRFSGHQFPNYSSELNVNALLLGDSALYLCASRPGQAYEQYFGPGTRLTVT.

This clone was seen many times. The read finishes 3 residues shy of the CDR3 end, and the germline J gene is used to complete it. The chain joins TRBV27 to TRBJ2-7; D possibly corresponds to TRBD1 (6 bases). The V and J ends lost 10 bases and 3 bases respectively, with 19 bases between them. This CDR3 is 14 amino acids long. CDR1 and CDR2 (germline): MNHEY, SMNVEV (reference sequence). The CDR3 loop reads CATSNRALGYEQYF. The sequenced CDR3 bases are TGTGCCACCTCAAACAGGGCCCTAGGCTACGAG.

This clone has at least ten counts. The missing CDR3 end, 3 residues past where the read stops, is filled in from the germline J gene. J is TRBJ2-5 and V is TRBV28, with unresolved D. Germline V lookup: CDR1 MDHEN, CDR2 SYDVKM. This CDR3 has 14 residues. Trimming pared 8 bases from V and 2 bases from J, leaving 15 bases between. The chain's CDR3 is CASDDLRRQETQYF. The CDR3 DNA, read in part, is TGTGCCAGCGACGACCTCAGGAGACAAGAGACC.

This clone occurred many times. The read ends 3 residues shy of where the CDR3 ends; the end is completed using the germline J gene. V gene TRBV20-1 combines with J gene TRBJ1-4, with 7 bases fitting TRBD1. The CDR3 totals 17 residues. Germline CDR1 DFQATT, CDR2 SNEGSKA (reference sequence). The V gene end was trimmed by 1 base and the J gene end by 0 bases; junction bases not matched to a gene: 8. CDR3 sequence: CSARVGAGGATNEKLFF. Partial CDR3 DNA: TGCAGTGCTAGAGTGGGAGCAGGGGGTGCAACTAATGAAAAA.

Many counts were recorded for this clone. Coverage ceases 3 residues before the CDR3 finishes, and the germline J gene fills in the end. This chain links TRBV20-1 with TRBJ2-7; TRBD1 aligns across 12 bases. Germline V lookup: CDR1 DFQATT, CDR2 SNEGSKA (reference sequence). This CDR3 spans 14 amino acids. The part of the CDR3 DNA that was read is TGCAGCCCACATGGGACAGGGGGCTACAACGAG. Translation: CSPHGTGGYNE. In full, the CDR3 reads CSPHGTGGYNEQYF.

This clone has a count of ten or more. The observed sequence ends 3 residues before the CDR3 terminus, with the missing tail filled in from the germline J gene. The chain links TRBV12-3 or TRBV12-4 to TRBJ2-7; 10 positions agree with TRBD1. Trimming cost V 5 bases and J 0 bases; bases outside gene matches: 7. The CDR3 length is 16 residues. The DNA read from the CDR3 is TGTGCCAGCAGTAAGACAGGGGGCCTTAGCTCCTACGAG. Protein product: CASSKTGGLSSYE. From start to end, the CDR3 is CASSKTGGLSSYEQYF.

This clone was recorded at least ten times. The CDR3 end lies 3 residues beyond the end of the read and is filled in from the germline J gene. V and J are TRBV27 and TRBJ1-2, with D possibly being TRBD1 (5 bases). The CDR3 is made up of 13 amino acids. Germline-derived CDR1 and CDR2 are MNHEY and SMNVEV (reference sequence). Trimming took off 7 bases at V and 5 bases at J, with 14 bases between the two ends. The sequenced CDR3 bases are TGTGCCAGCACCACCCGCCAGGGATATGGC. Residues: CASTTRQGYG. The full CDR3 is CASTTRQGYGYTF.

This clone has ten or more counts. The read is 3 residues too short to cover the CDR3 end, so that end is filled in from the germline J gene. The chain combines TRBV14 with TRBJ1-1, with D unclear. Germline V gene data show CDR1 as SGHDN and CDR2 as FVKESK. Trimming pared 0 bases from V and 0 bases from J, leaving 8 bases between. This CDR3 has 15 amino acids. Partial CDR3 DNA: TGTGCCAGCAGCCAAGAAGTTAGAATGAACACTGAA. As protein: CASSQEVRMNTE. The whole CDR3 is CASSQEVRMNTEAFF.

There are many counts of this clone. The CDR3 end is not reached by the read, which stops 3 residues before it; the germline J gene fills it in. The chain employs TRBV15 and TRBJ2-7; weak D call: TRBD1 (5 bases). The CDR3 contains 14 residues. Germline values: CDR1 LNHNV, CDR2 YYDKDF (reference sequence). V shed 0 bases and J shed 3 bases, with 9 bases lying between them. CDR3 residues: CATSRDYRIYEQYF. CDR3 DNA, as far as it was read: TGTGCCACCAGCAGAGATTACAGGATCTACGAG.

This clone was seen at least ten times. The read falls 3 residues short of the CDR3 end, and the missing part is taken from the germline J gene. The chain employs TRBV7-3 and TRBJ2-1; 11 bases are a match to TRBD2. The germline CDR1 and CDR2 sequences are SGHTA and FQGTGA. There are 15 residues in the CDR3. Trimming at V came to 4 bases and at J to 7 bases, leaving 6 bases not matched to a gene. CDR3 DNA (partial): TGTGCCAGCAGCTGGGGTAGCGGGAGGGCAAATGAG. Its protein is CASSWGSGRANE. The full CDR3 reads CASSWGSGRANEQFF.

In this sample, this clone turned up many times. Coverage ceases 3 residues before the CDR3 finishes, and the germline J gene fills in the end. The V call is TRBV27, the J call TRBJ2-3, with D tentatively TRBD2 (5 bases). The CDR3 spans 15 residues. V was cut by 7 bases and J by 8 bases, with 22 bases left in between. Germline V CDR1 and CDR2: MNHEY, SMNVEV (reference sequence). The CDR3 spells CASTKPPPEEGTQYF. CDR3 DNA, as far as it was read: TGTGCCAGCACAAAACCCCCCCCAGAAGAGGGTACG.